The 26 T cell receptor beta chains presented below share a single source sample, sequenced in a study of cytomegalovirus exposure and HLA in healthy donors. PCR involved 60 Vbeta and 13 Jbeta primers. Clones were read by immunoSEQ multiplex PCR, and TCRdb kept only the in-frame ones, dropping some. Of about 130,000 clones listed, more than 70% are singletons. The sequencing input was PBMCs. These receptors came from a man younger than 45 in good health and CMV-seronegative.

This chain uses TRBV5-1 with TRBJ1-1; TRBD1 agrees at 9 bases. With 4 bases clipped from V and 1 base from J, the junction kept 5 bases outside the gene matches. This CDR3 is 15 amino acids long. Germline V CDR1 and CDR2: SGHRS, YFSETQ. CDR3 DNA: TGCGCCAGCAGCCTTTCACAGGGGGCGAACACTGAAGCTTTCTTT. Translating gives CASSLSQGANTEAFF.

The chain combines TRBV5-1 with TRBJ2-4, with D tentatively TRBD2 (7 bases). The germline gives CDR1 SGHRS, CDR2 YFSETQ. The CDR3 totals 17 residues. Trimming shortened V by 4 bases and J by 3 bases, and 20 bases separated the two germline ends. CDR3 bases: TGCGCCAGCAGCCAGGGGACGGGGGGTGGGATCAAAAACATTCAGTACTTC. Translated: CASSQGTGGGIKNIQYF. Variable domain in full (rest from reference TRBV5-1 and TRBJ2-4): KAGVTQTPRYLIKTRGQQVTLSCSPISGHRSVSWYQQTPGQGLQFLFEYFSETQRNKGNFPGRFSGRQFSNSRSEMNVSTLELGDSALYLCASSQGTGGGIKNIQYFGAGTRLSVL.

The chain combines TRBV11-3 with TRBJ2-3; 13 bases match TRBD2. After removal of 4 bases from V and 3 bases from J, the junction contained 7 bases not matched to a gene. The germline V gene has CDR1 SGHNT and CDR2 YENEEA. The CDR3 has 17 residues. CDR3 region: CASSSPGTSGVTDTQYF. For the CDR3, the DNA is TGTGCCAGCAGCTCACCCGGGACTAGCGGGGTGACAGATACGCAGTATTTT. Supplemented by reference TRBV11-3 and TRBJ2-3, the full variable domain reads EAGVVQSPRYKIIEKKQPVAFWCNPISGHNTLYWYLQNLGQGPELLIRYENEEAVDDSQLPKDRFSAERLKGVDSTLKIQPAELGDSAVYLCASSSPGTSGVTDTQYFGPGTRLTVL.

The chain recombines TRBV7-9 with TRBJ2-1; maybe TRBD2 (7 bases). The germline gives CDR1 SEHNR, CDR2 FQNEAQ (reference sequence). This CDR3 has 16 residues. V was trimmed by 4 bases and J by 7 bases, leaving 20 bases between them. The CDR3 coding sequence is TGTGCCAGCAGCTCGAGGGGGGGACCCTCCTGGAATGAGCAGTTCTTC. Protein: CASSSRGGPSWNEQFF.

The rearrangement joins TRBV29-1 to TRBJ2-1, with D possibly being TRBD2 (5 bases). This CDR3 is built from 12 residues. Germline CDR1 SQVTM, CDR2 ANQGSEA. The V gene lost 4 bases and the J gene lost 6 bases, with 10 bases spanning the gap. In nucleotides, the CDR3 is TGCAGCGTTGCTAAAGGACTCAATGAGCAGTTCTTC. Protein: CSVAKGLNEQFF.

V is TRBV7-6 and J is TRBJ2-3; 7 bases are shared with TRBD2. The junction had 4 bases not matched to a gene; V was cut back by 2 bases and J by 2 bases. The germline CDR1 and CDR2 sequences are SGHVS and FNYEAQ. This CDR3 has 15 amino acids. The CDR3 protein is CASSLSLAATDTQYF. DNA for the CDR3: TGTGCCAGCAGCTTATCCCTAGCGGCCACAGATACGCAGTATTTT.

The chain recombines TRBV30 with TRBJ1-1; D perhaps matches TRBD1 (5 bases). Trimming stripped 0 bases from V and 0 bases from J, with 8 bases between. Per the germline V gene, CDR1 is GTSNPN and CDR2 is SVGIG (reference sequence). CDR3 size: 14 residues. In nucleotides, the CDR3 is TGTGCCTGGAGTGTACCAGGGATGAACACTGAAGCTTTCTTT. Its protein product is CAWSVPGMNTEAFF.

V is TRBV7-2 and J is TRBJ2-5; D may be TRBD1 (6 bases). In germline, CDR1 is SGHTA, CDR2 FQGNSA. The CDR3 totals 13 residues. V lost 1 base and J lost 5, with 8 bases in between. The CDR3 DNA reads as TGTGCCAGCAGCTTAGACAGGGTTGAGACCCAGTACTTC. This codes for CASSLDRVETQYF.

The V and J genes are TRBV7-8 and TRBJ1-2; 9 nucleotides align to TRBD1. Trimming removed 5 bases from V and 0 bases from J; junction bases left unmatched: 10. This CDR3 is built from 17 residues. Germline V gene lookup returns CDR1 SGHVS and CDR2 FQNEAQ. The CDR3 loop reads CASSAQRGTGTNYGYTF. In nucleotides, the CDR3 is TGTGCCAGCAGCGCACAGAGGGGGACAGGGACTAACTATGGCTACACCTTC.

This sequence joins TRBV6-1 and TRBJ1-1; 10 nucleotides agree with TRBD1. J was trimmed by 4 bases and V by 0 bases; bases with no gene match: 17. This CDR3 has 20 amino acids. Germline V gene data show CDR1 as MNHNS and CDR2 as SASEGT. The CDR3 spells CASSEALRGQGKLRGTEAFF. CDR3 nucleotide sequence: TGTGCCAGCAGTGAAGCGTTAAGGGGACAGGGGAAGCTTCGGGGCACTGAAGCTTTCTTT.

This clone was observed a few times. This chain links TRBV4-1 with TRBJ2-6; unclear D gene. Trimming stripped 3 bases from V and 4 bases from J, with 4 bases between. This CDR3 has 13 residues. Germline V gene lookup returns CDR1 MGHRA and CDR2 YSYEKL. The CDR3 spells CASSHSGANVLTF. The CDR3 nucleotides read TGCGCCAGCAGCCACTCCGGGGCCAACGTCCTGACTTTC.

V gene TRBV13 combines with J gene TRBJ2-4, with 8 bases aligning to TRBD2. The length of the CDR3 is 17 residues. Germline V gives CDR1 PRHDT, CDR2 FYEKMQ (reference sequence). Trimming at V came to 3 bases and at J to 2 bases, leaving 9 bases not matched to a gene. The DNA of the CDR3 is TGTGCCAGCAGCTTTCTAGAGGTAGCGGGAACCAAAAACATTCAGTACTTC. It codes for CASSFLEVAGTKNIQYF.

This chain links TRBV7-3 with TRBJ2-7; a weak D match, TRBD2 (7 bases). This CDR3 has 14 amino acids. The V end lost 1 base, the J end lost 5 bases, and 12 bases lay between the germline ends. Germline V gene data show CDR1 as SGHTA and CDR2 as FQGTGA. CDR3 protein: CASSLRGGPDEQYF. The CDR3 coding sequence is TGTGCCAGCAGCTTAAGGGGGGGCCCCGACGAGCAGTACTTC.

In its sample, this clone was seen a few times. This chain links TRBV9 with TRBJ1-1; perhaps TRBD1 as D (5 bases). CDR1 SGDLS and CDR2 YYNGEE come from the germline V gene. The CDR3 loop spans 16 amino acids. Trimming left V 0 bases short and J 1 base short, with 13 bases between. In DNA, the CDR3 is TGTGCCAGCAGCGTAGATCCGCGGGGCAGGAACACTGAAGCTTTCTTT. It is translated as CASSVDPRGRNTEAFF.

This chain joins TRBV5-5 and TRBJ1-1; D remains unclear. The germline CDR1 and CDR2 sequences are SGHKS and YYEKEE (reference sequence). This CDR3 contains 14 residues. The germline V and J ends were trimmed by 1 base and 1 base, with 8 bases remaining between them. CDR3 DNA sequence: TGTGCCAGCAGCTTGTCCAGGCCGAACACTGAAGCTTTCTTT. Residues: CASSLSRPNTEAFF.

The rearrangement joins TRBV7-3 to TRBJ2-1, with 10 bases aligning to TRBD2. There are 16 residues in the CDR3. Germline CDR1 is SGHTA and CDR2 is FQGTGA. After removal of 5 bases from V and 0 bases from J, the junction contained 4 bases not matched to a gene. CDR3 bases: TGTGCCAGCAGCGAACTAGCGGGGAGCTCCTACAATGAGCAGTTCTTC. Amino acid sequence: CASSELAGSSYNEQFF.

The rearrangement joins TRBV27 to TRBJ1-2; D may be TRBD1 (6 bases). Deletions cut 1 base from V and 4 bases from J, with 10 bases between. The germline gives CDR1 MNHEY, CDR2 SMNVEV (reference sequence). The CDR3 loop spans 14 amino acids. The CDR3 bases are TGTGCCAGCAGTTTATTGGGAGGGGGCTATGGCTACACCTTC. Protein sequence: CASSLLGGGYGYTF.

This sequence joins TRBV6-5 and TRBJ1-3; TRBD1 is a possible D gene (6 bases). Deletions cut 2 bases from V and 4 bases from J, with 12 bases between. The CDR3 sequence is 15 residues long. The germline CDR1 and CDR2 sequences are MNHEY and SVGAGI. For the CDR3, the DNA is TGTGCCAGCAGTTACACTACAGGGATGGGAAACACCATATATTTT. It specifies CASSYTTGMGNTIYF.

This chain connects TRBV27 to TRBJ2-5, with D unresolved. Judging by the DNA end, TRBJ2-7 fits better; the J call may be wrong. The CDR3 totals 13 residues. The germline V gene encodes CDR1 MNHEY and CDR2 SMNVEV (reference sequence). CDR3 bases: TGTGCCAGCAGTTTCTCGAACTCCTACGAGCAGTACTTC. This translates into CASSFSNSYEQYF.

The V call is TRBV19, the J call TRBJ2-5; D might be TRBD2 (7 bases). This CDR3 has 14 residues. Germline assignment: CDR1 LNHDA and CDR2 SQIVND (reference sequence). Between the trimmed V and J ends, which lost 6 bases and 4 bases, there was a span of 15 bases. For the CDR3, the DNA is TGTGCCAGTAGACCAGAGGGGGGGGCAGAGACCCAGTACTTC. It is translated as CASRPEGGAETQYF.

The chain joins TRBV27 to TRBJ1-1, with 11 bases matching TRBD1. Germline CDR1 MNHEY, CDR2 SMNVEV (reference sequence). J was trimmed by 4 bases and V by 4 bases; bases with no gene match: 2. The CDR3 is 14 residues long. Here the CDR3 DNA reads TGTGCCAGCAGTTGGACAGGGGGCACCACTGAAGCTTTCTTT. Translating gives CASSWTGGTTEAFF.

This rearrangement joins TRBV7-9 to TRBJ1-6; D call uncertain. The germline V and J ends were trimmed by 0 bases and 11 bases, with 11 bases remaining between them. This CDR3 spans 14 amino acids. In germline, CDR1 is SEHNR, CDR2 FQNEAQ (reference sequence). CDR3 coding DNA: TGTGCCAGCAGCTTAGCCCCGCATGGCCCACCCCTCCACTTT. It translates to CASSLAPHGPPLHF.

The chain carries TRBV7-2 and TRBJ1-4; TRBD1 matches at 7 bases. The CDR3 spans 14 residues. Germline V gives CDR1 SGHTA, CDR2 FQGNSA. V lost 2 bases, J lost 8 bases, and 5 bases stayed unmatched. Written as DNA, the CDR3 is TGTGCCAGCAGCTTAATATCAGGGGGGGAAAAACTGTTTTTT. It encodes CASSLISGGEKLFF.

V and J are TRBV18 and TRBJ2-7; no reliable D call. There are 11 residues in the CDR3. Germline V gene lookup returns CDR1 KGHSH and CDR2 LQKENI. The germline V and J ends were trimmed by 4 bases and 2 bases, with 3 bases remaining between them. CDR3 coding DNA: TGTGCCAGCTCACGCGCCTACGAGCAGTACTTC. Residues: CASSRAYEQYF.

The chain joins TRBV7-3 to TRBJ2-3; TRBD2 matches at 7 bases. Germline-derived CDR1 and CDR2 are SGHTA and FQGTGA. V shed 5 bases and J 6 bases; nucleotides not matched to a gene: 8. The CDR3 consists of 14 residues. The CDR3 DNA is TGTGCCAGCAGCGGACTGGGGGGAGGGGATACGCAGTATTTT. Residues: CASSGLGGGDTQYF.

This chain's CDR3 is CASSPSAGGPYEQYF. The CDR3 nucleotides read TGTGCCAGCAGCCCATCAGCGGGGGGTCCCTACGAGCAGTACTTC. The genes are TRBV7-9 and TRBJ2-7; TRBD2 matches 9 bases. This CDR3 is 15 amino acids long. Germline CDR1 is SEHNR and CDR2 is FQNEAQ (reference sequence). With 5 bases clipped from V and 2 bases from J, the junction kept 7 bases outside the gene matches.